Included here is one TCR beta chain sequence, with context. The sample originates from a study of T cells in localized non-small cell lung cancer. The assay was immunoSEQ multiplex PCR, and TCRdb's table has in-frame clones only and misses some. The sample consists of 15,000 or so clones, roughly 87% of them appearing once. Germline assignment: CDR1 SGHTA and CDR2 FQGTGA. There are 15 residues in the CDR3. Trimming pared 3 bases from V and 0 bases from J, leaving 8 bases between. This chain connects TRBV7-3 to TRBJ2-2; the D gene is possibly TRBD2 (6 bases). Here the sequenced sample was peripheral blood mononuclear cells, taken before any cancer treatment. The clonotype originates from a man between 40 and 69 years old with stage III lung adenocarcinoma. The CDR3 sequence: CASSFTGANTGELFF. CDR3 bases: TGTGCCAGCAGCTTCACGGGGGCGAACACCGGGGAGCTGTTTTTT.